A single sample is the source of the 4 T cell receptor beta chains below, sequenced in a study of T cells in Graves' hyperthyroidism and ophthalmopathy. RNA transcripts gave rise to amplified TCR beta CDR3 regions. An initial round of RT-PCR targeting the TCR CDR3 relied on the HTBI primer set. TCRdb redid the calling of the multiplex PCR reads with MiXCR, one entry per CDR3 protein. The table shows about 560,000 distinct CDR3 sequences, with 14% occurring only once. Sample: blood. The receptors shown here come from a woman between 40 and 55 years old with Graves' hyperthyroidism.

This sequence joins TRBV4-1 and TRBJ2-3; no definite D call. The CDR3 contains 15 residues. Germline CDR1 MGHRA, CDR2 YSYEKL. The V end was cut by 0 bases, the J end by 1 base, with 8 bases between. The CDR3 nucleotides are TGCGCCAGCAGCCAAGATCTACCAGGCACAGATACGCAGTATTTT. Its protein is CASSQDLPGTDTQYF.

This clonotype was picked up many times. The chain couples TRBV7-2 to TRBJ2-7, with D maybe TRBD2 (5 bases). Germline CDR1 SGHTA, CDR2 FQGNSA. Trimming removed 0 bases from V and 2 bases from J, with 14 bases in between. The CDR3 contains 16 residues. DNA for the CDR3: TGTGCCAGCAGCTTAGCTGGTGGCGGGTCGACCTACGAGCAGTACTTC. It translates to CASSLAGGGSTYEQYF.

Many counts were recorded for this clonotype. The rearrangement uses TRBV12-3 or TRBV12-4 and TRBJ2-4; 7 positions agree with TRBD2. With 10 bases clipped from V and 5 bases from J, the junction kept 11 bases outside the gene matches. There are 14 residues in the CDR3. The chain's CDR3 is CATRPTSYENIQYF. In nucleotides, the CDR3 is TGTGCCACCCGTCCGACTAGCTACGAAAACATTCAGTACTTC.

This clonotype occurred many times. The CDR3: CASSLIGVTDTQYF. The DNA of the CDR3 is TGTGCCAGCAGCTTAATTGGGGTAACAGATACGCAGTATTTT. This chain joins TRBV7-2 and TRBJ2-3, with D unclear. Germline V gene data show CDR1 as SGHTA and CDR2 as FQGNSA. The CDR3 is 14 amino acids. Trimming took off 2 bases at V and 3 bases at J, with 9 bases between the two ends.